This is a list of T cell receptor beta chains from one sample in a study of blood T cells in healthy people across ages. Using its own MiXCR run on the 5' RACE reads, TCRdb lists one record per CDR3 protein. The sample records around 710,000 distinct CDR3 sequences, approximately 39% being singletons. Sequenced: blood. The receptors were sampled from a woman in her fifties or sixties in good health. Both conserved end residues are part of each CDR3. A D gene is named only where the DNA matches it firmly. Clone size is given for some rows only: seen once, a few or many times, or a class if the clone is expanded.

abundance	v_gene	d_gene	j_gene	CDR3nt	CDR3aa
few	TRBV6-1	TRBD2	TRBJ2-1	TGTGCCAGCAGTGAGGCTTACAAAGGACTAGCGGGAACCAATGAGCAGTTCTTC	CASSEAYKGLAGTNEQFF
once	TRBV20-1	TRBD2	TRBJ2-1	TGCAGTGCCATCCCCGCTGTAGCGGGAGATTACAATGAGCAGTTCTTC	CSAIPAVAGDYNEQFF
few	TRBV7-2	NA	TRBJ1-2	TGTGCCAGCAGCTTAGCAGGTGGGACTAACTATGGCTACACCTTC	CASSLAGGTNYGYTF
NA	TRBV18	TRBD1	TRBJ1-4	TGTGCCAGCTCGGAGGGGGCAGAGGAAAAACTGTTTTTT	CASSEGAEEKLFF
NA	TRBV29-1	NA	TRBJ1-4	TGCAGCGTTGGGGCGGGACATAGGAATGAAAAACTGTTTTTT	CSVGAGHRNEKLFF
NA	TRBV29-1	TRBD2	TRBJ2-5	TGCAGCGTTGAAGATCGAGGGGCGGGAGCTGGGGAGACCCAGTACTTC	CSVEDRGAGAGETQYF
NA	TRBV3-1	NA	TRBJ2-5	TGTGCCAGCAGCCCCCCCTCGTCCGGGAATGGGCAGTACTTC	CASSPPSSGNGQYF
NA	TRBV25-1	NA	TRBJ2-5	TGTGCCAGCAGTGTAGGCGGGGCGGGAATGAGGACCCAGTACTTC	CASSVGGAGMRTQYF
few	TRBV9	NA	TRBJ2-7	TGTGCCAGCAGCGTTGCTCAATCCGGTAGAGTGTACGAGCAGTACTTC	CASSVAQSGRVYEQYF
few	TRBV6-2/TRBV6-3	NA	TRBJ2-5	TGTGCCAGCAGTTACCTAGCCCAACATACACAGGGCTCTGAGACCCAGTACTTC	CASSYLAQHTQGSETQYF
NA	TRBV18	NA	TRBJ2-6	TGTGCCAGTTACAGCCTTCTCAACTCTGGGGCCAACGTCCTGACTTTC	CASYSLLNSGANVLTF